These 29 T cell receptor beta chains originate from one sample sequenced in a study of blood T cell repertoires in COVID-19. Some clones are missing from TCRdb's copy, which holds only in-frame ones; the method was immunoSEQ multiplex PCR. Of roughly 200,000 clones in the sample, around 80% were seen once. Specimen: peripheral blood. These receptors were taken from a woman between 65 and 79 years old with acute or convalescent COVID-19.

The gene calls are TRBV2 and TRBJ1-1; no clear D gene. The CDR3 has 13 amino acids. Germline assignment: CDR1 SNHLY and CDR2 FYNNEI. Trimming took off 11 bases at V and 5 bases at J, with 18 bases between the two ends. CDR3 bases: TGTGCCTCAGCGTTTAGGGAGGATACTGAAGCTTTCTTT. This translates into CASAFREDTEAFF.

CDR3 sequence reads: CASSLRDLYNEQFF. CDR3 sequence (DNA): TGTGCCAGCAGCCTACGGGACTTGTACAATGAGCAGTTCTTC. V gene TRBV11-2 combines with J gene TRBJ2-1; TRBD2 might be the D (6 bases). Trimming removed 5 bases at V and 4 bases at J, with 12 bases between. The CDR3 sequence is 14 residues long. CDR1 is SGHAT, CDR2 FQNNGV, per germline. Full variable domain (remainder filled in from reference TRBV11-2 and TRBJ2-1): EAGVAQSPRYKIIEKRQSVAFWCNPISGHATLYWYQQILGQGPKLLIQFQNNGVVDDSQLPKDRFSAERLKGVDSTLKIQPAKLEDSAVYLCASSLRDLYNEQFFGPGTRLTVL.

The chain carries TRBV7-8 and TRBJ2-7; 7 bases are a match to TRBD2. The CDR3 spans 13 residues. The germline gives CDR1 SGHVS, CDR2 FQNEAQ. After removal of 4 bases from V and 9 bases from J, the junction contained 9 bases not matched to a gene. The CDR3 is CASSSGDYWGQYF. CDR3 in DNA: TGTGCCAGCAGCTCGGGGGACTACTGGGGGCAGTACTTC.

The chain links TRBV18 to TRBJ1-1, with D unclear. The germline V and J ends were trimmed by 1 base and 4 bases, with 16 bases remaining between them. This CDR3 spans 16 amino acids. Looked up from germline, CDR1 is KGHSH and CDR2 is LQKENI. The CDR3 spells CASSPLTTAGGTEAFF. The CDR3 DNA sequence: TGTGCCAGCTCACCACTTACAACAGCTGGAGGCACTGAAGCTTTCTTT.

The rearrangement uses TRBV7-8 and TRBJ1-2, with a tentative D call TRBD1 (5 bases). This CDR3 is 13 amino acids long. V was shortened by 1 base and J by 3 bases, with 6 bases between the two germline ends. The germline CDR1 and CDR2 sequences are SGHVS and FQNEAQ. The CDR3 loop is CASSLGGDYGYTF. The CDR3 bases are TGTGCCAGCAGCTTAGGGGGGGACTATGGCTACACCTTC.

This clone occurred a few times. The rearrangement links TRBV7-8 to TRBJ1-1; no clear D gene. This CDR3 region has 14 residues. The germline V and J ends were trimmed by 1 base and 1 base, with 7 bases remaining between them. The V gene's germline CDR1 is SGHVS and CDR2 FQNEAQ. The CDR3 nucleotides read TGTGCCAGCAGCTTAGACGGGAAGAACACTGAAGCTTTCTTT. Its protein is CASSLDGKNTEAFF.

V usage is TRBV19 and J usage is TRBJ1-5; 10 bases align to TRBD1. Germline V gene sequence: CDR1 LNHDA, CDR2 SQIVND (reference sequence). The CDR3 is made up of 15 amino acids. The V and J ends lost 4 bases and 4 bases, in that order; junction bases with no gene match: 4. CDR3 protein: CASSRGQGTNQPQHF. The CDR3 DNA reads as TGTGCCAGTAGTAGGGGACAGGGGACAAATCAGCCCCAGCATTTT.

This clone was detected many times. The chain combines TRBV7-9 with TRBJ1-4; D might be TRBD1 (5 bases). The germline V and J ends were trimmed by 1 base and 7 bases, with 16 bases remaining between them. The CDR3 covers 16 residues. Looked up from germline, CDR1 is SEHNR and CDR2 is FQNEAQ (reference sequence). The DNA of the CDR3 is TGTGCCAGCAGCTTAGTGCCCCAGGGAGGAGGTGAAAAACTGTTTTTT. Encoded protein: CASSLVPQGGGEKLFF.

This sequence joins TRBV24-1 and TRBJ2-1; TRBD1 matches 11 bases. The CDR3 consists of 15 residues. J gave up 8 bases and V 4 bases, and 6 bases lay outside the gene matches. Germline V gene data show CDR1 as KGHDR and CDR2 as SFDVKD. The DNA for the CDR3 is TGTGCCACCAGTGAGCCGGGACAGGGGGTTGATGAGCAGTTCTTC. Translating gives CATSEPGQGVDEQFF.

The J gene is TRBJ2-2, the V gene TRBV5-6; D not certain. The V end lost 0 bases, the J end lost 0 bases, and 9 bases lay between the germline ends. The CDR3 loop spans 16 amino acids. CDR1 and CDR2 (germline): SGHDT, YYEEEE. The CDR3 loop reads CASSLAPGSNTGELFF. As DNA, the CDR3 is TGTGCCAGCAGCTTGGCGCCAGGATCGAACACCGGGGAGCTGTTTTTT.

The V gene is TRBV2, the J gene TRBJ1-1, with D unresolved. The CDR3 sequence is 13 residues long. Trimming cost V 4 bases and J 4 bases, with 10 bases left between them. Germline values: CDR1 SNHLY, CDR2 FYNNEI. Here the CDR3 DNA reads TGTGCCAGCAGTGCGGTGTCGAGCACTGAAGCTTTCTTT. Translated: CASSAVSSTEAFF.

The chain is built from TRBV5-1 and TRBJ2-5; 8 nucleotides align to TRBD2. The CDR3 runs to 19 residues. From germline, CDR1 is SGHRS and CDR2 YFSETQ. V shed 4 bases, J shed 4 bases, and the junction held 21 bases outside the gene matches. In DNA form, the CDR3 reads TGCGCCAGCAGCCAAAGTACAAGAGGGCTAGCGGGCGGGGGAGAGACCCAGTACTTC. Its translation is CASSQSTRGLAGGGETQYF.

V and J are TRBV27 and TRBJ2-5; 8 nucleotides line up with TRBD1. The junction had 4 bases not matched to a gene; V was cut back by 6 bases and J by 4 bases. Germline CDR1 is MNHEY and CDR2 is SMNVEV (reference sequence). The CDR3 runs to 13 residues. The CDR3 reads CASRTGVAETQYF. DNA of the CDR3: TGTGCCAGCAGGACAGGGGTTGCAGAGACCCAGTACTTC.

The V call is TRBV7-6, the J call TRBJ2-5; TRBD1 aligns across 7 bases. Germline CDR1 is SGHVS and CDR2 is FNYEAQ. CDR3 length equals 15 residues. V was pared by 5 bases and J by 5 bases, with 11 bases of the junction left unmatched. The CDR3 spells CASSAYRGHGETQYF. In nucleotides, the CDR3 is TGTGCCAGCAGCGCTTACAGGGGACATGGGGAGACCCAGTACTTC.

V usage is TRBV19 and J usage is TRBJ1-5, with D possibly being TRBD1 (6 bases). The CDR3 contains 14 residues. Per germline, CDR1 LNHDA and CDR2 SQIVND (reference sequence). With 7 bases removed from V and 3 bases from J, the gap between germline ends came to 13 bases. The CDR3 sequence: CASKEQGYNQPQHF. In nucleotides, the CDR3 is TGTGCCAGTAAAGAACAGGGCTACAATCAGCCCCAGCATTTT.

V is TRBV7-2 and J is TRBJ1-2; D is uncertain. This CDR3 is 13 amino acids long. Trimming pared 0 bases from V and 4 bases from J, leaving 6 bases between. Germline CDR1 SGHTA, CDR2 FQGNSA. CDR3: CASSLANIYGYTF. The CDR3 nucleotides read TGTGCCAGCAGCTTAGCGAACATCTATGGCTACACCTTC. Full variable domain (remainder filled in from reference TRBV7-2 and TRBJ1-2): GAGVSQSPSNKVTEKGKDVELRCDPISGHTALYWYRQSLGQGLEFLIYFQGNSAPDKSGLPSDRFSAERTGGSVSTLTIQRTQQEDSAVYLCASSLANIYGYTFGSGTRLTVV.

The CDR3 reads CASRSGRGTQYF. In nucleotides, the CDR3 is TGTGCCAGTCGGAGCGGGAGAGGTACGCAGTATTTT. The chain couples TRBV19 to TRBJ2-3, with 8 bases matching TRBD2. Germline CDR1 reads LNHDA; CDR2 reads SQIVND (reference sequence). The CDR3 has 12 residues. The V segment lost 8 bases and the J segment 8 bases; nucleotides outside the gene matches: 6.

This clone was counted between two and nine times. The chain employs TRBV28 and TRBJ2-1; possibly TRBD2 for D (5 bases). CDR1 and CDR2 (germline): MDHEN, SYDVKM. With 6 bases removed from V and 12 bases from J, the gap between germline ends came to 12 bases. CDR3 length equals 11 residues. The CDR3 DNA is TGTGCCAGCAGCCGGGAAGTCTTGCAGTTCTTC. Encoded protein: CASSREVLQFF.

This CDR3 reads CASILRRTVQRKLFF. CDR3 DNA: TGTGCCAGCATCCTCCGTCGGACAGTACAACGGAAACTGTTTTTT. The rearrangement joins TRBV5-8 to TRBJ1-4; D might be TRBD1 (6 bases). Looked up from germline, CDR1 is SGHTS and CDR2 is YDEGEE. Trimming took 6 bases from V and 11 from J, leaving 23 bases between them. CDR3 size: 15 residues.

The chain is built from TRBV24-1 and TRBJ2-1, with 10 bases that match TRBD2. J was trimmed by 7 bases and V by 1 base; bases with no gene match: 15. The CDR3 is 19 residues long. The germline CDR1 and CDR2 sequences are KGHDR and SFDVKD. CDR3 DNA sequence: TGTGCCACCAGTGATTTCCCCCCCCCTAGCGGGAGCGCCGGAAATGAGCAGTTCTTC. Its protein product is CATSDFPPPSGSAGNEQFF.

The CDR3 reads CASSHRGTRGTSTDTQYF. The CDR3 DNA reads as TGCGCCAGCAGCCACAGGGGGACACGAGGAACTAGCACAGATACGCAGTATTTT. The gene calls are TRBV5-1 and TRBJ2-3, with 8 bases that match TRBD1. The trim removed 4 bases at V and 0 bases at J, leaving 13 bases unmatched. Looked up from germline, CDR1 is SGHRS and CDR2 is YFSETQ. The CDR3 contains 18 residues.

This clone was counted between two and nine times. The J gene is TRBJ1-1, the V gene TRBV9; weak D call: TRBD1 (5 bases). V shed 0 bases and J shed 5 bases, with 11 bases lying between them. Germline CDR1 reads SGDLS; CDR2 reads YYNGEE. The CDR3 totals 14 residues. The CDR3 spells CASSVEVQGTEAFF. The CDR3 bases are TGTGCCAGCAGCGTAGAGGTTCAGGGTACTGAAGCTTTCTTT.

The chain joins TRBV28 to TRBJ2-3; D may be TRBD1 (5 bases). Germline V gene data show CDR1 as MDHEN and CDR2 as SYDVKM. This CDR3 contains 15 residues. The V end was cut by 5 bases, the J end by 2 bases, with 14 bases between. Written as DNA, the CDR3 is TGTGCCAGCAGTGCCCAGGGTGGGGACACAGATACGCAGTATTTT. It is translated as CASSAQGGDTDTQYF.

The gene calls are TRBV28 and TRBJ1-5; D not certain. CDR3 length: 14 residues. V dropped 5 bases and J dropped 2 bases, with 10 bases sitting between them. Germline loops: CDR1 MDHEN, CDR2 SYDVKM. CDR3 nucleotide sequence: TGTGCCAGCAGTCTTCGCGGGGGCAATCAGCCCCAGCATTTT. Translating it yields CASSLRGGNQPQHF.

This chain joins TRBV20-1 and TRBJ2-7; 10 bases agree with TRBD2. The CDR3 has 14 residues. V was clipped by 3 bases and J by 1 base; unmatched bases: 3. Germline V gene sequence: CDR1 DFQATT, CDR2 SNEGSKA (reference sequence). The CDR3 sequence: CSASKREGSYEQYF. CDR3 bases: TGCAGTGCTAGTAAGCGGGAGGGATCCTACGAGCAGTACTTC.

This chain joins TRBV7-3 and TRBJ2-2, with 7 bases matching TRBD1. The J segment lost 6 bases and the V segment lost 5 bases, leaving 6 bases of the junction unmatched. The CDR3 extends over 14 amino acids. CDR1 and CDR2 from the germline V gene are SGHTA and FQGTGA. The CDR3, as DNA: TGTGCCAGCAGCCCTGGCAGGGGGTCCGGGGAGCTGTTTTTT. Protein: CASSPGRGSGELFF.

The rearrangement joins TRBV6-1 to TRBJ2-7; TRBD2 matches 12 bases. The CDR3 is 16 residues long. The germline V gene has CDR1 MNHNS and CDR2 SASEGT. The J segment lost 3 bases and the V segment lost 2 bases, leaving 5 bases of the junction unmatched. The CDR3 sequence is CASSESLAGGNYEQYF. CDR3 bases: TGTGCCAGCAGTGAATCTCTAGCGGGAGGGAACTACGAGCAGTACTTC.

In nucleotides, the CDR3 is TGTGCCAGCAGCTTAGGCCGGCTAGCGGGAGCCGGGGAGCTGTTTTTT. Translated, it gives CASSLGRLAGAGELFF. The chain employs TRBV13 and TRBJ2-2; TRBD2 matches at 10 bases. Germline CDR1 is PRHDT and CDR2 is FYEKMQ (reference sequence). V dropped 0 bases and J dropped 6; count of bases not matched to a gene: 4. This CDR3 has 16 amino acids. Variable domain in full (rest from reference TRBV13 and TRBJ2-2): AAGVIQSPRHLIKEKRETATLKCYPIPRHDTVYWYQQGPGQDPQFLISFYEKMQSDKGSIPDRFSAQQFSDYHSELNMSSLELGDSALYFCASSLGRLAGAGELFFGEGSRLTVL.

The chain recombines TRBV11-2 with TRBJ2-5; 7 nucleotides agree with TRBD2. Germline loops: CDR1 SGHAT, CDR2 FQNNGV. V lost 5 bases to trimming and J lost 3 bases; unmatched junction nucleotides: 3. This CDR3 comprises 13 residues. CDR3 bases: TGTGCCAGCAGCCGGGACTATGAAGAGACCCAGTACTTC. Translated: CASSRDYEETQYF.